Listed below are T cell receptor beta chains from one sample, sequenced in a study of shared clonotypes between healthy human individuals. Produced via immunoSEQ multiplex PCR; TCRdb's table is partial and in-frame only. Of roughly 1,800,000 clones listed, 85% to 95% are singletons. Sequenced material: naive CD8+ T cells sorted from blood. These TCRs come from a man between 18 and 29 years old in good health. The CDR3 runs from the conserved cysteine through the conserved F or W. The D gene is left open where the match is weak. Rows give clone size only sometimes, using once, few, many, or a class for an expanded clone.

v_call	d_call	j_call	clone_size	cdr3_nt	cdr3_aa
TRBV11-2	.	TRBJ1-5	.	TGTGCCAGCAGCTTTAGAGGAGATAGCAATCAGCCCCAGCATTTT	CASSFRGDSNQPQHF
TRBV30	.	TRBJ2-1	.	TGTGCCTGGAGTGTCGGGCCCGTAGGAAGTGAGCAGTTCTTC	CAWSVGPVGSEQFF
TRBV18	TRBD1	TRBJ2-3	.	TGTGCCAGCTCCCCCAACGACAGGGCCTCACTCACAGATACGCAGTATTTT	CASSPNDRASLTDTQYF
TRBV7-9	TRBD1	TRBJ1-2	.	TGTGCCAGCAGCTTTGGGACAGGGAAAGGCTACACCTTC	CASSFGTGKGYTF
TRBV5-1	.	TRBJ2-7	.	TGCGCCAGCACGGACCCTGCAGAGGGGGCCTACGAGCAGTACTTC	CASTDPAEGAYEQYF
TRBV11-3	.	TRBJ2-1	.	TGTGCCAGCAGCTTAGGGGACTTGAGTACCAATGAGCAGTTCTTC	CASSLGDLSTNEQFF
TRBV6-1	TRBD1	TRBJ1-3	.	TGTGCCAGCAGTGAATGGACAGGGGGCGACCAGGTTACCTCCTCTGGAAACACCATATATTTT	CASSEWTGGDQVTSSGNTIYF
TRBV29-1	TRBD2	TRBJ2-1	.	TGCAGCGTTGAGGGGATGGAACTAGCGGGAGGGCTGTCCTACAATGAGCAGTTCTTC	CSVEGMELAGGLSYNEQFF
TRBV30	TRBD2	TRBJ2-7	.	TGTGCCTGGGGACTAGCGGGAGGGCTCTACGAGCAGTACTTC	CAWGLAGGLYEQYF
TRBV7-7	.	TRBJ2-7	.	TGTGCTAGCAGCTTAGCATCTGGGACACCGTTCTCCTACGAGCAGTACTTC	CASSLASGTPFSYEQYF
TRBV5-6	.	TRBJ2-3	.	TGTGCCAGCAGCGTGACAGATACGCAGTATTTT	CASSVTDTQYF
TRBV4-1	TRBD1	TRBJ2-3	.	TGCGCCAGTAAAGCACAGGGGCAAGGCACAGATACGCAGTATTTT	CASKAQGQGTDTQYF
TRBV19	.	TRBJ1-1	.	TGTGCCAGTAGTATAGTTACTAACACTGAAGCTTTCTTT	CASSIVTNTEAFF
TRBV11-2	.	TRBJ2-1	.	TGTGCCAGCAGCACGACAGGCTACGAGCAGTTCTTC	CASSTTGYEQFF
TRBV5-6	.	TRBJ2-1	once	TGTGCCAGCAGCTTGGGTGAGGTACGGAATGAGCAGTTCTTC	CASSLGEVRNEQFF
TRBV11-2	.	TRBJ2-3	.	TGTGCCAGCAGCGTACCGATGGGACGGAGCACAGATACGCAGTATTTT	CASSVPMGRSTDTQYF
TRBV11-2	.	TRBJ2-5	.	TGTGCCAGCAGCTTAGCCCCCCTGGAGGAGACCCAGTACTTC	CASSLAPLEETQYF
TRBV10-3	.	TRBJ1-4	.	TGTGCCATCAGTGACCCCAGGGAGGCTAATGAAAAACTGTTTTTT	CAISDPREANEKLFF
TRBV13	.	TRBJ1-6	.	TGTGCCAGCAGCTCGGGTAATTCACCCCTCCACTTT	CASSSGNSPLHF
TRBV4-1	TRBD2	TRBJ2-7	.	TGCGCCAGCAGCCAAGGCGGGGGAGGCCGCTACGAGCAGTACTTC	CASSQGGGGRYEQYF
TRBV5-5	TRBD2	TRBJ2-5	.	TGTGCCAGCAGCTTATTAACGAGCGGGACGGGTGAGACCCAGTACTTC	CASSLLTSGTGETQYF
TRBV29-1	.	TRBJ1-2	.	TGCAGCGTTGACACCCTGGCACATGGCTACACCTTC	CSVDTLAHGYTF
TRBV11-2	.	TRBJ2-3	.	TGTGCCAGCAGCTTAATAGCGTACACAGATACGCAGTATTTT	CASSLIAYTDTQYF
TRBV4-1	.	TRBJ1-5	.	TGCGCCAGCAGCCACGGACAATTTAGCAATCAGCCCCAGCATTTT	CASSHGQFSNQPQHF
TRBV5-8	.	TRBJ1-3	.	TGTGCCAGCAGCTTGGGGGCCGTGACCTCTGGAAACACCATATATTTT	CASSLGAVTSGNTIYF